One sample yielded the 23 T cell receptor beta chains listed below, sequenced in a study of technical replicates of blood from a handful of donors. TCRdb's copy holds only in-frame clones and misses some; the assay was immunoSEQ multiplex PCR. The table records tens of thousands of clones, 91% of them present only once. Sequenced input: T cells isolated from PBMCs. Source of these receptors: a human donor in good health. Some clones in this sample may be carry-over from other donors' samples.

The chain has TRBV27 and TRBJ1-2, with TRBD1 as a possible D gene (6 bases). The CDR3 consists of 13 residues. V lost 7 bases and J lost 8, with 17 bases in between. Germline CDR1 is MNHEY and CDR2 is SMNVEV (reference sequence). The CDR3 DNA is TGTGCCAGCAAGATCACAGGGTTGGGGGGCTACACCTTC. This encodes CASKITGLGGYTF.

The chain links TRBV7-6 to TRBJ2-7; D may be TRBD1 (5 bases). The germline V gene encodes CDR1 SGHVS and CDR2 FNYEAQ. The CDR3 contains 15 residues. Trimming removed 5 bases at V and 0 bases at J, with 14 bases between. CDR3 nucleotide sequence: TGTGCCAGCAGCCCCCCGACAGATCTCTCCTACGAGCAGTACTTC. Residues: CASSPPTDLSYEQYF.

The chain couples TRBV5-5 to TRBJ2-7; D is ambiguous. This CDR3 comprises 12 residues. Per the germline V gene, CDR1 is SGHKS and CDR2 is YYEKEE (reference sequence). The ends were cut back, 0 bases at V and 9 bases at J, with 10 bases in the middle. DNA of the CDR3: TGTGCCAGCAGCTTGGATCTTATCCGGCAGTACTTC. It codes for CASSLDLIRQYF.

V gene TRBV7-8 combines with J gene TRBJ2-3, with 7 bases lining up with TRBD1. Germline-derived CDR1 and CDR2 are SGHVS and FQNEAQ. J gave up 0 bases and V 5 bases, and 8 bases lay outside the gene matches. This CDR3 spans 16 amino acids. DNA of the CDR3: TGTGCCAGCAGCAGCTACAGGGGATCGAGCACAGATACGCAGTATTTT. Translating it yields CASSSYRGSSTDTQYF.

The chain is built from TRBV7-9 and TRBJ2-1, with D possibly TRBD1 on 6 matching bases. The CDR3 has 16 residues. Trimming left V 2 bases short and J 5 bases short, with 16 bases between. CDR1 is SEHNR, CDR2 FQNEAQ, per germline (reference sequence). For the CDR3, the DNA is TGTGCCAGCAGCTTACAAGGAGGACAGCTAAACAATGAGCAGTTCTTC. This translates into CASSLQGGQLNNEQFF.

This clone has a handful of counts. The chain has TRBV28 and TRBJ1-1; no firm D call. This CDR3 has 13 amino acids. The V gene's germline CDR1 is MDHEN and CDR2 SYDVKM. Between the trimmed V and J ends, which lost 6 bases and 0 bases, there was a span of 8 bases. The CDR3 DNA is TGTGCCAGCAGGTCCGGGTTGAACACTGAAGCTTTCTTT. Translating gives CASRSGLNTEAFF.

The chain combines TRBV4-1 with TRBJ2-1, with 9 bases that match TRBD2. This CDR3 has 18 residues. V lost 0 bases, J lost 0 bases, and 6 bases stayed unmatched. Germline V CDR1 and CDR2: MGHRA, YSYEKL. The chain's CDR3 is CASSQDPSGRSSYNEQFF. In nucleotides, the CDR3 is TGCGCCAGCAGCCAAGATCCAAGCGGGAGGAGCTCCTACAATGAGCAGTTCTTC.

This clone was observed a single time. The chain combines TRBV5-1 with TRBJ2-3; 9 bases are shared with TRBD1. CDR3 length equals 15 residues. After removal of 1 base from V and 6 bases from J, the junction contained 6 bases not matched to a gene. CDR1 and CDR2 (germline): SGHRS, YFSETQ. CDR3 bases: TGCGCCAGCAGCTTGTGGGGACAGGGAAGGGATACGCAGTATTTT. This sequence encodes CASSLWGQGRDTQYF.

J is TRBJ1-2 and V is TRBV6-5, with D possibly matching TRBD1 (6 bases). Trimming took 7 bases from V and 7 from J, leaving 13 bases between them. The CDR3 extends over 12 amino acids. Per germline, CDR1 MNHEY and CDR2 SVGAGI. The CDR3, as DNA: TGTGCCAGCACCCGCAGGGGAAGTGGCTACACCTTC. It encodes CASTRRGSGYTF.

The V call is TRBV4-1, the J call TRBJ2-7, with 11 bases that match TRBD1. V dropped 3 bases and J dropped 3; count of bases not matched to a gene: 4. Germline V gene lookup returns CDR1 MGHRA and CDR2 YSYEKL. The CDR3 has 15 residues. The CDR3 here is CASSHAGTGGYEQYF. DNA of the CDR3: TGCGCCAGCAGCCACGCCGGGACAGGGGGCTACGAGCAGTACTTC.

V usage is TRBV5-6 and J usage is TRBJ2-7; D is possibly TRBD1 (5 bases). V dropped 1 base and J dropped 4 bases, with 12 bases sitting between them. CDR1 and CDR2 (germline): SGHDT, YYEEEE. The CDR3 spans 14 residues. CDR3 region: CASSLTAGLYEQYF. The CDR3 region has the DNA TGTGCCAGCAGCTTGACGGCAGGGTTGTACGAGCAGTACTTC.

This chain links TRBV6-6 with TRBJ1-1; 10 nucleotides line up with TRBD1. The CDR3 runs 16 residues. The V segment lost 6 bases and the J segment 0 bases; nucleotides outside the gene matches: 7. Germline loops: CDR1 MNHNY, CDR2 SVGAGI (reference sequence). The CDR3 loop is CASRAGTGVLNTEAFF. The CDR3 DNA reads as TGTGCCAGCAGAGCCGGGACAGGGGTACTGAACACTGAAGCTTTCTTT.

The V call is TRBV19, the J call TRBJ1-2; 9 nucleotides line up with TRBD1. The CDR3 loop spans 16 amino acids. In germline, CDR1 is LNHDA, CDR2 SQIVND (reference sequence). V lost 3 bases to trimming and J lost 6 bases; unmatched junction nucleotides: 11. The CDR3 loop reads CASSMGKGTGLHGYTF. DNA for the CDR3: TGTGCCAGTAGTATGGGGAAGGGGACAGGGTTGCATGGCTACACCTTC.

The chain carries TRBV5-6 and TRBJ1-4; D unresolved. The germline gives CDR1 SGHDT, CDR2 YYEEEE. This CDR3 has 18 amino acids. Trimming took off 1 base at V and 8 bases at J, with 24 bases between the two ends. Here the CDR3 DNA reads TGTGCCAGCAGCTTGTTTATCTTGAGACACCTCGATACAGAAAAACTGTTTTTT. This sequence encodes CASSLFILRHLDTEKLFF.

J is TRBJ2-1 and V is TRBV4-1, with D unclear. In germline, CDR1 is MGHRA, CDR2 YSYEKL. With 4 bases removed from V and 7 bases from J, the gap between germline ends came to 8 bases. This CDR3 has 12 residues. The CDR3 region has the DNA TGCGCCAGCAGCCCGGCGGCGAATGAGCAGTTCTTC. This translates into CASSPAANEQFF.

The chain employs TRBV30 and TRBJ1-2; TRBD1 is a possible D gene (6 bases). This CDR3 is built from 13 residues. The germline V gene has CDR1 GTSNPN and CDR2 SVGIG (reference sequence). Trimming cost V 4 bases and J 8 bases, with 17 bases left between them. Written as DNA, the CDR3 is TGTGCCTGGATATCCGCAACAGGGAAGGGCTACACCTTC. The encoded protein is CAWISATGKGYTF.

This clone was seen only a few times. The gene calls are TRBV19 and TRBJ1-5, with D perhaps TRBD1 (6 bases). The germline V gene encodes CDR1 LNHDA and CDR2 SQIVND (reference sequence). This CDR3 has 15 residues. Trimming stripped 8 bases from V and 6 bases from J, with 20 bases between. The CDR3 loop is CASVDRSFSGQPQHF. The DNA of the CDR3 is TGTGCCAGTGTCGACAGGTCCTTTTCGGGTCAGCCCCAGCATTTT.

The genes are TRBV21-1 and TRBJ2-7; TRBD2, the table's D call, was not compared with the DNA. TRBV21-1 is tagged as a pseudogene. The CDR3 length is 18 residues. For the CDR3, the DNA is TGTGCCAGCAGCAAAGACGGGGCTAGCGGGGCCAGCTCCTACGAGCAGTACTTC. Translating gives CASSKDGASGASSYEQYF.

The chain links TRBV5-1 to TRBJ1-3; D unclear. V was trimmed by 0 bases and J by 9 bases, leaving 4 bases between them. The length of the CDR3 is 11 residues. Germline CDR1 and CDR2: SGHRS and YFSETQ. The chain's CDR3 is CASSLGATIYF. The CDR3, as DNA: TGCGCCAGCAGCTTGGGGGCCACCATATATTTT. The entire variable domain, with the rest obtained from reference TRBV5-1 and TRBJ1-3, is as follows: KAGVTQTPRYLIKTRGQQVTLSCSPISGHRSVSWYQQTPGQGLQFLFEYFSETQRNKGNFPGRFSGRQFSNSRSEMNVSTLELGDSALYLCASSLGATIYFGEGSWLTVV.

The genes are TRBV18 and TRBJ2-2, with TRBD2 matching over 9 bases. This CDR3 is 17 amino acids long. Germline-derived CDR1 and CDR2 are KGHSH and LQKENI. J was trimmed by 2 bases and V by 3 bases; bases with no gene match: 7. CDR3 residues: CASSPNVAGANTGELFF. In DNA form, the CDR3 reads TGTGCCAGCTCACCCAATGTAGCGGGGGCAAACACCGGGGAGCTGTTTTTT.

This chain connects TRBV6-1 to TRBJ1-1; TRBD1 agrees at 7 bases. In germline, CDR1 is MNHNS, CDR2 SASEGT. The CDR3 is made up of 14 amino acids. V shed 4 bases and J 3 bases; nucleotides not matched to a gene: 5. This chain's CDR3 is CASSGYRGYTEAFF. The CDR3 DNA reads TGTGCCAGCAGTGGGTACAGGGGCTACACTGAAGCTTTCTTT.

The rearrangement links TRBV5-4 to TRBJ2-7; 7 positions match TRBD2. The V gene end was trimmed by 0 bases and the J gene end by 3 bases; junction bases not matched to a gene: 12. The germline V gene has CDR1 SGHNT and CDR2 YYREEE (reference sequence). The CDR3 loop spans 17 amino acids. CDR3 protein: CASSLVRLADAHYEQYF. The CDR3 bases are TGTGCCAGCAGCTTGGTGAGGCTAGCGGACGCCCACTACGAGCAGTACTTC. The full variable domain, rest sourced from reference TRBV5-4 and TRBJ2-7, is ETGVTQSPTHLIKTRGQQVTLRCSSQSGHNTVSWYQQALGQGPQFIFQYYREEENGRGNFPPRFSGLQFPNYSSELNVNALELDDSALYLCASSLVRLADAHYEQYFGPGTRLTVT.

This clone was recorded only once. The J gene is TRBJ2-2, the V gene TRBV4-2; the match to TRBD2 covers 15 bases. Germline assignment: CDR1 LGHNA and CDR2 YNFKEQ. The CDR3 loop spans 18 amino acids. Trimming removed 4 bases from V and 5 bases from J; junction bases left unmatched: 8. The CDR3 protein is CASSLGLAGGPGTGELFF. The CDR3 bases are TGTGCCAGCAGCCTCGGACTAGCGGGGGGGCCGGGGACCGGGGAGCTGTTTTTT.